This T cell receptor beta chain was sequenced in a study of early T cells in non-severe SARS-CoV-2 infection. Across the study: Sequencing used unsorted whole-blood bulk RNA, so chains lack pairing.

Individually, cDNA molecules had unique molecular identifiers attached to them. TCRdb used MiXCR to reprocess the 5' RACE reads, holding one entry per CDR3 protein. Among roughly 46,000 distinct CDR3 sequences listed, almost 5.5% were seen once. CDR1 ENHRY and CDR2 SYGVKD come from the germline V gene. The CDR3 contains 13 residues. This clonotype was seen ten or more times. Its cognate antigen is unknown. Study-level results: Sequences matched to VDJdb favored anti-spike CD8 responses, while private and CD4 specificities were missed.

The rearrangement uses TRBV10-3 and TRBJ2-7; perhaps TRBD2 as D (6 bases). This TCR came from an adult who was a healthcare worker with PCR-confirmed SARS-CoV-2 infection or an uninfected control (not recorded which). Sequences were derived from whole blood, sampled at baseline. The CDR3 here is CATAGASSYEQYF. As DNA, the CDR3 is TGTGCAACAGCGGGTGCCAGCTCCTACGAGCAGTACTTC.